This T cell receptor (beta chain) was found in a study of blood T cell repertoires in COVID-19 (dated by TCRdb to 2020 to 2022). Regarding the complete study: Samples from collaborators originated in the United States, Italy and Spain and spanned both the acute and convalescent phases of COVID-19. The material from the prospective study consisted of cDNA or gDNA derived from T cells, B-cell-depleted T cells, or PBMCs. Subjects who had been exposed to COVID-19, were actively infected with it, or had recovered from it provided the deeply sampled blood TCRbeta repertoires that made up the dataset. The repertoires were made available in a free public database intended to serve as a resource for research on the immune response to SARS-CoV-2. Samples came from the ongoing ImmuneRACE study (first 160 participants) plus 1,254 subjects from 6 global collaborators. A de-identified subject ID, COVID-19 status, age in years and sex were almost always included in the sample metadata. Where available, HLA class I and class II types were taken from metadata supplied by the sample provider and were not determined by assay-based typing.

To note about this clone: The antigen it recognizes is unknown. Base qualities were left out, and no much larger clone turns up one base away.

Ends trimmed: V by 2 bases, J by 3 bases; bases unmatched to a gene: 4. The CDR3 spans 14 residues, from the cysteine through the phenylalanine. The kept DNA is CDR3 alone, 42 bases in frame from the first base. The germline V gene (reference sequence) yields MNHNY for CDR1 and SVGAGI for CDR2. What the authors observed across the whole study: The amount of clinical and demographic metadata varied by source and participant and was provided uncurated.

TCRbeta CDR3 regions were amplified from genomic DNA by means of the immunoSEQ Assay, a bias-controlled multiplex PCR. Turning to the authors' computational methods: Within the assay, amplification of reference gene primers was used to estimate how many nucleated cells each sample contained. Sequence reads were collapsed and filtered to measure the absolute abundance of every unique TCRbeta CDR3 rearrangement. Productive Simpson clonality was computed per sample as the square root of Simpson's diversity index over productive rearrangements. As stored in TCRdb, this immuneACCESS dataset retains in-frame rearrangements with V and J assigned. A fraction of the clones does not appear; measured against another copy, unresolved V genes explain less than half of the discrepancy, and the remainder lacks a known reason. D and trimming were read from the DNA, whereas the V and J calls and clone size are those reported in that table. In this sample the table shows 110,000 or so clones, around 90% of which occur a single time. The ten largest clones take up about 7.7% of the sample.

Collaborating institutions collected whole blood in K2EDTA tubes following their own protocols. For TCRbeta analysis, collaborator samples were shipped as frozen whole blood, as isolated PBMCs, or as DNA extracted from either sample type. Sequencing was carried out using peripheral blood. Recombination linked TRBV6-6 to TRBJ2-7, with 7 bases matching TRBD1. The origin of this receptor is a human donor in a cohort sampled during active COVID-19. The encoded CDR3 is CASSYGDSNYEQYF. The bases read TGTGCCAGCAGTTACGGGGACAGTAACTACGAGCAGTACTTC.